Each of the 24 T cell receptor beta chains below was sequenced from the same sample in a study of shared clonotypes between healthy human individuals (dated by TCRdb to the early 2020s). To prepare the library, the immunoSEQ multiplex PCR assay was applied. Entries here come from immuneACCESS through TCRdb and include only in-frame sequences with V and J called. Some clones fail to appear in such tables; in the studies checked, an unresolved V gene covers under half of the shortfall, and the cause of the remainder is unknown. Across this sample there are around 1 million clones, with over 60% seen only once. Roughly 1.5% of the sample comes from the top ten. The specimen sequenced was memory CD4+ T cells sorted from blood. This specimen's cell subset or site label, interpreted: CD45RA-negative fraction. These receptors originate from a man in his late teens or twenties in good health.

This clone has just one count. The chain joins TRBV18 to TRBJ2-3; no firm D call. This CDR3 region has 13 residues. Germline V gene data show CDR1 as KGHSH and CDR2 as LQKENI. Trimming cost V 2 bases and J 2 bases, with 5 bases left between them. The CDR3 sequence is CASSPDVTDTQYF. Written as DNA, the CDR3 is TGTGCCAGCTCACCAGATGTCACAGATACGCAGTATTTT.

The V gene is TRBV5-1, the J gene TRBJ1-1, with 9 bases fitting TRBD1. The J segment lost 2 bases and the V segment lost 5 bases, leaving 4 bases of the junction unmatched. Germline V gene data show CDR1 as SGHRS and CDR2 as YFSETQ. This CDR3 is built from 14 residues. The CDR3 spells CASSQQGANTEAFF. The CDR3 DNA reads TGCGCCAGCAGTCAACAGGGGGCCAACACTGAAGCTTTCTTT.

The V and J genes are TRBV25-1 and TRBJ1-3; D uncertain. Germline CDR1 is MGHDK and CDR2 is SYGVNS. Trimming removed 3 bases at V and 1 base at J, with 7 bases between. The CDR3 has 14 residues. CDR3 bases: TGTGCCAGCAGTGATAGCAGGTCTGGAAACACCATATATTTT. This encodes CASSDSRSGNTIYF.

CDR3 nucleotide sequence: TGCGCCAGCAGCTTAGCTACTAGCGGGAGATTCCCCGATACGCAGTATTTT. Residues: CASSLATSGRFPDTQYF. The chain links TRBV5-1 to TRBJ2-3; 11 nucleotides line up with TRBD2. CDR1 is SGHRS, CDR2 YFSETQ, per germline. The J segment lost 6 bases and the V segment lost 2 bases, leaving 11 bases of the junction unmatched. This CDR3 contains 17 residues.

This clone was detected only a few times. The same CDR3 also results from other DNA sequences found in this sample. This chain joins TRBV9 and TRBJ2-2; D gene uncertain. The CDR3 runs 12 residues. Per the germline V gene, CDR1 is SGDLS and CDR2 is YYNGEE. Trimming pared 3 bases from V and 5 bases from J, leaving 5 bases between. CDR3 loop: CASSGSTGELFF. The CDR3 nucleotides read TGTGCCAGCAGCGGATCTACCGGGGAGCTGTTTTTT.

The rearrangement uses TRBV11-2 and TRBJ2-7; TRBD2 is a possible D gene (5 bases). Germline V CDR1 and CDR2: SGHAT, FQNNGV. Trimming removed 6 bases from V and 4 bases from J, with 16 bases in between. The CDR3 extends over 14 amino acids. CDR3 protein: CASSPQTTLYEQYF. The CDR3 region has the DNA TGTGCCAGCAGTCCCCAGACTACCTTGTACGAGCAGTACTTC.

The chain employs TRBV6-1 and TRBJ1-2; no reliable D call. Trimming took 3 bases from V and 7 from J, leaving 12 bases between them. CDR3 length: 13 amino acids. Germline loops: CDR1 MNHNS, CDR2 SASEGT. The CDR3 DNA reads as TGTGCCAGCAGTGATCTTGGTTTGGGTGGCTACACCTTC. This translates into CASSDLGLGGYTF.

V is TRBV5-1 and J is TRBJ2-3; 9 bases line up with TRBD1. The V gene's germline CDR1 is SGHRS and CDR2 YFSETQ. The CDR3 is 15 amino acids. The junction had 6 bases not matched to a gene; V was cut back by 2 bases and J by 5 bases. The CDR3 here is CASSFTGGGGDTQYF. CDR3 coding DNA: TGCGCCAGCAGCTTTACAGGGGGCGGCGGAGATACGCAGTATTTT.

The sample holds a few counts of this clone. The chain has TRBV19 and TRBJ2-5, with 12 nucleotides matching TRBD1. The CDR3 spans 15 residues. Germline CDR1 LNHDA, CDR2 SQIVND (reference sequence). V shed 5 bases, J shed 5 bases, and the junction held 6 bases outside the gene matches. The CDR3 DNA follows: TGTGCCAGTAGTTTCGGGACAGGGGGCAGGGAGACCCAGTACTTC. It is translated as CASSFGTGGRETQYF.

The J gene is TRBJ2-5, the V gene TRBV18; 7 bases are shared with TRBD1. The germline CDR1 and CDR2 sequences are KGHSH and LQKENI. J gave up 4 bases and V 6 bases, and 8 bases lay outside the gene matches. This CDR3 is 14 amino acids long. The CDR3 spells CASSPRQGRETQYF. The CDR3, as DNA: TGTGCCAGCTCGCCGCGACAGGGTCGAGAGACCCAGTACTTC. Combining the CDR3 with reference TRBV18 and TRBJ2-5 gives the whole variable domain NAGVMQNPRHLVRRRGQEARLRCSPMKGHSHVYWYRQLPEEGLKFMVYLQKENIIDESGMPKERFSAEFPKEGPSILRIQQVVRGDSAAYFCASSPRQGRETQYFGPGTRLLVL.

The CDR3 bases are TGTGCCAGCTGGGGGTCCGGAGCAACTAATGAAAAACTGTTTTTT. It is translated as CASWGSGATNEKLFF. V is TRBV2 and J is TRBJ1-4; D is possibly TRBD1 (5 bases). V dropped 8 bases and J dropped 0 bases, with 13 bases sitting between them. Germline-derived CDR1 and CDR2 are SNHLY and FYNNEI. This CDR3 is built from 15 residues.

The chain carries TRBV28 and TRBJ1-1; TRBD1 agrees at 9 bases. Germline CDR1 MDHEN, CDR2 SYDVKM. With V trimmed by 4 bases and J by 10 bases, 7 bases remained unmatched. This CDR3 is 13 amino acids long. CDR3 sequence (DNA): TGTGCCAGCAGTTATCCCGGGACAGGGTTAGCTTTCTTT. Its translation: CASSYPGTGLAFF.

V gene TRBV5-4 combines with J gene TRBJ2-6; D is perhaps TRBD1 (6 bases). There are 14 residues in the CDR3. Looked up from germline, CDR1 is SGHNT and CDR2 is YYREEE (reference sequence). Here the CDR3 reads CAPGHLGGANVLTF. The CDR3 DNA reads as TGTGCACCGGGACATCTGGGGGGGGCCAACGTCCTGACTTTC.

This chain connects TRBV7-9 to TRBJ2-5; D might be TRBD1 (6 bases). This CDR3 is built from 14 residues. V lost 3 bases and J 2 bases, leaving 10 bases between the germline ends. The germline CDR1 and CDR2 sequences are SEHNR and FQNEAQ (reference sequence). In DNA, the CDR3 is TGTGCCAGCAGCTTCCGGACAGTTCAAGAGACCCAGTACTTC. Translation: CASSFRTVQETQYF.

The rearrangement uses TRBV27 and TRBJ1-4, with TRBD1 as a possible D gene (5 bases). This CDR3 has 17 residues. The ends were cut back, 6 bases at V and 4 bases at J, with 21 bases in the middle. Germline V CDR1 and CDR2: MNHEY, SMNVEV (reference sequence). Written as DNA, the CDR3 is TGTGCCAGCAGCACTTCAAAATACCAGGGTGGTAATGAAAAACTGTTTTTT. Protein product: CASSTSKYQGGNEKLFF. Full variable domain (rest looked up from reference TRBV27 and TRBJ1-4): EAQVTQNPRYLITVTGKKLTVTCSQNMNHEYMSWYRQDPGLGLRQIYYSMNVEVTDKGDVPEGYKVSRKEKRNFPLILESPSPNQTSLYFCASSTSKYQGGNEKLFFGSGTQLSVL.

This chain joins TRBV2 and TRBJ1-1, with unresolved D. CDR1 is SNHLY, CDR2 FYNNEI, per germline. Between the trimmed V and J ends, which lost 6 bases and 0 bases, there was a span of 20 bases. The CDR3 consists of 17 residues. The CDR3 nucleotides read TGTGCCAGCAGGATGGCGGGGATAAGGACTTTGAACACTGAAGCTTTCTTT. Translated: CASRMAGIRTLNTEAFF. The complete variable domain, with remaining parts taken from reference TRBV2 and TRBJ1-1, reads EPEVTQTPSHQVTQMGQEVILRCVPISNHLYFYWYRQILGQKVEFLVSFYNNEISEKSEIFDDQFSVERPDGSNFTLKIRSTKLEDSAMYFCASRMAGIRTLNTEAFFGQGTRLTVV.

The CDR3 coding sequence is TGTGCCAGCAGTGGGACGGACAGGGTAACCGGGGAGCTGTTTTTT. It encodes CASSGTDRVTGELFF. This chain connects TRBV6-1 to TRBJ2-2, with TRBD1 matching 8 bases. V shed 4 bases, J shed 5 bases, and the junction held 6 bases outside the gene matches. The germline gives CDR1 MNHNS, CDR2 SASEGT. This CDR3 is built from 15 residues.

The chain joins TRBV7-2 to TRBJ2-7, with D unresolved. This CDR3 region has 14 residues. The V end was cut by 0 bases, the J end by 5 bases, with 11 bases between. From germline, CDR1 is SGHTA and CDR2 FQGNSA. Here the CDR3 DNA reads TGTGCCAGCAGCTTAGCCCACCTAACCCACGAGCAGTACTTC. Amino acid sequence: CASSLAHLTHEQYF.

As for this clone: A far more abundant clone sits one base away, making this likely a read error. V gene TRBV5-6 combines with J gene TRBJ1-3; D perhaps matches TRBD1 (5 bases). The ends were cut back, 4 bases at V and 3 bases at J, with 20 bases in the middle. There are 17 residues in the CDR3. Germline CDR1 SGHDT, CDR2 YYEEEE. Written as DNA, the CDR3 is TGTGCCAGCAGCACCAGGTTCCTACAGGAAAGTGGAAACACCATATATTTT. Translation gives CASSTRFLQESGNTIYF. The full variable domain, rest sourced from reference TRBV5-6 and TRBJ1-3, is DAGVTQSPTHLIKTRGQQVTLRCSPKSGHDTVSWYQQALGQGPQFIFQYYEEEERQRGNFPDRFSGHQFPNYSSELNVNALLLGDSALYLCASSTRFLQESGNTIYFGEGSWLTVV.

This rearrangement joins TRBV9 to TRBJ2-7; no firm D call. There are 14 residues in the CDR3. V lost 4 bases, J lost 1 base, and 12 bases lay in between. Germline CDR1 reads SGDLS; CDR2 reads YYNGEE. The CDR3 nucleotides read TGTGCCAGCAGCCCCCATTCGGGTTCCTACGAGCAGTACTTC. Amino acid sequence: CASSPHSGSYEQYF.

Only one count was recorded for this clone. The rearrangement uses TRBV19 and TRBJ1-2; 11 bases map to TRBD1. CDR3 length: 15 amino acids. Per germline, CDR1 LNHDA and CDR2 SQIVND (reference sequence). Trimming took 5 bases from V and 4 from J; bases not matched to a gene: 6. CDR3 loop: CASSLRDRGAYGYTF. In DNA, the CDR3 is TGTGCCAGTAGTCTGAGGGACAGGGGGGCCTATGGCTACACCTTC.

V and J are TRBV28 and TRBJ1-1, with a tentative D call TRBD1 (5 bases). The germline V and J ends were trimmed by 7 bases and 8 bases, with 8 bases remaining between them. The CDR3 loop spans 10 amino acids. Germline V gene sequence: CDR1 MDHEN, CDR2 SYDVKM. The CDR3 DNA follows: TGTGCCAGCACAGGGTTCGAAGCTTTCTTT. Translating it yields CASTGFEAFF. Together with reference TRBV28 and TRBJ1-1, the CDR3 gives the full variable domain: DVKVTQSSRYLVKRTGEKVFLECVQDMDHENMFWYRQDPGLGLRLIYFSYDVKMKEKGDIPEGYSVSREKKERFSLILESASTNQTSMYLCASTGFEAFFGQGTRLTVV.

This chain uses TRBV10-1 with TRBJ2-3; the match to TRBD2 covers 10 bases. V lost 4 bases to trimming and J lost 3 bases; unmatched junction nucleotides: 1. The germline gives CDR1 WNHNN, CDR2 SYGVQD (reference sequence). The CDR3 loop spans 14 amino acids. CDR3 loop: CASSASGGTDTQYF. DNA of the CDR3: TGCGCCAGCAGTGCTAGCGGGGGAACAGATACGCAGTATTTT.

The chain links TRBV5-1 to TRBJ2-2; no reliable D call. This CDR3 has 15 amino acids. Germline V CDR1 and CDR2: SGHRS, YFSETQ. Trimming removed 1 base at V and 6 bases at J, with 13 bases between. The CDR3 loop is CASSLNSVGAGELFF. The DNA of the CDR3 is TGCGCCAGCAGCTTGAATTCTGTCGGTGCCGGGGAGCTGTTTTTT.